The clone carrying this T cell receptor (beta chain) was counted many times. This record comes from a study of blood T cells in healthy people across ages. In the study overall: Using template switching, researchers captured about one barcoded beta molecule for each two T cells.

A second PCR, run for roughly 7 to 11 cycles, used a sample-barcoded 5' primer plus a J-beta primer mix. TCRdb independently ran MiXCR on the 5' RACE reads; one entry per CDR3 protein. The sample has 650,000 to 700,000 distinct CDR3 sequences, roughly 32% seen once. Every sample gave at least 5.5 micrograms of total RNA when it was extracted. This CDR3 is built from 15 residues. CDR1 and CDR2 (germline): SGHRS, YFSETQ. Trimming shortened V by 4 bases and J by 7 bases, and 15 bases separated the two germline ends. This TCR derives from a woman at least 80 years old in good health. The sequencing sample was made of blood. V usage is TRBV5-1 and J usage is TRBJ1-6; TRBD1 is a possible D gene (6 bases). This CDR3 reads CASSPRGNANSPLHF. The CDR3 DNA follows: TGCGCCAGCAGCCCAAGGGGGAACGCGAATTCACCCCTCCACTTT.